This T cell receptor (beta chain) was profiled in a study of neurological immune-mediated disorders. Study conclusions and caveats: No clinical or MRI feature was associated with the multiple sclerosis repertoire cluster.

The authors produced cDNA by 5'RACE using 10-nucleotide random UMIs. TCRdb called the 5' RACE reads again in MiXCR, with one record for every CDR3 protein. The sample contains some 89,000 distinct CDR3 sequences, about 4.3% of which appear only once. Sample time point: longitudinal time-point 3. From 2 million PBMCs stored at -80 C, the unsorted libraries were generated. Ten or more counts support this clonotype. Its antigen is not identified. The clonotype was recovered from a woman aged 60-70 years with multiple sclerosis. Sequenced: PBMCs.

The CDR3 DNA sequence: TGTGCCATCAGTGAGCCCACCCGGACTGGAGGGACCCAGTACTTC. The encoded protein is CAISEPTRTGGTQYF. The chain couples TRBV10-3 to TRBJ2-5, with D possibly matching TRBD2 (5 bases). Germline assignment: CDR1 ENHRY and CDR2 SYGVKD. V was trimmed by 2 bases and J by 7 bases, leaving 17 bases between them. The CDR3 loop spans 15 amino acids.